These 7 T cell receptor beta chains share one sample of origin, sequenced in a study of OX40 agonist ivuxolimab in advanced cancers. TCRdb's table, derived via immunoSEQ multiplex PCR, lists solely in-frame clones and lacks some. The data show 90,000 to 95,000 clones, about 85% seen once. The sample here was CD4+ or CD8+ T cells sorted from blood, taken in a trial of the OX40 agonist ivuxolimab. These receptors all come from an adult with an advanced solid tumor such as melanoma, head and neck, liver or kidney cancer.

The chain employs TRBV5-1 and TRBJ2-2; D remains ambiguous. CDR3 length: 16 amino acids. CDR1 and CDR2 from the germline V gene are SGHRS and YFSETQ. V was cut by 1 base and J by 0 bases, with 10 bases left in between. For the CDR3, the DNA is TGCGCCAGCAGCTTGAGTAGCAGATCGAACACCGGGGAGCTGTTTTTT. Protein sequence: CASSLSSRSNTGELFF.

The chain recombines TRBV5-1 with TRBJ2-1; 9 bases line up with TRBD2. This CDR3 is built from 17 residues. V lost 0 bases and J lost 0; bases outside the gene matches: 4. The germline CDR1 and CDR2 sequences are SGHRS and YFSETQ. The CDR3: CASSLGFSGGSYNEQFF. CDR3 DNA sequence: TGCGCCAGCAGCTTGGGGTTTAGCGGGGGCTCCTACAATGAGCAGTTCTTC.

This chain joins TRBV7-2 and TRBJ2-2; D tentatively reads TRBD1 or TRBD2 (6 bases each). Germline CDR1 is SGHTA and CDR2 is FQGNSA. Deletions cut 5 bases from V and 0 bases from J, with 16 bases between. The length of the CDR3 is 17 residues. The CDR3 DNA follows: TGTGCCAGCAGCGACGACCCGGAGGGGGCGAACACCGGGGAGCTGTTTTTT. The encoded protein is CASSDDPEGANTGELFF.

The CDR3: CASRLAGGDNEQFF. In DNA form, the CDR3 reads TGTGCCAGCAGACTAGCGGGGGGCGACAATGAGCAGTTCTTC. The V and J genes are TRBV7-3 and TRBJ2-1; 12 bases are a match to TRBD2. The CDR3 runs 14 residues. Per germline, CDR1 SGHTA and CDR2 FQGTGA. V lost 6 bases, J lost 5 bases, and 2 bases stayed unmatched.

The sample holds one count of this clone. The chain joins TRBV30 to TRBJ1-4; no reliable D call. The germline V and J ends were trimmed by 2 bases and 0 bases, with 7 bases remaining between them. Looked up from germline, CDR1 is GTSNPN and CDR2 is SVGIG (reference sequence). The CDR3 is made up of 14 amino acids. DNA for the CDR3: TGTGCCTGGAGTACAGTCGCAACTAATGAAAAACTGTTTTTT. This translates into CAWSTVATNEKLFF.

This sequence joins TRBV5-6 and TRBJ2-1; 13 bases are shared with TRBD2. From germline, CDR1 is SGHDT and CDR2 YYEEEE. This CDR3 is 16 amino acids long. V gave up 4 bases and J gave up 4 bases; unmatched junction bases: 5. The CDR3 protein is CASSPEGLAGYNEQFF. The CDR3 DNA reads TGTGCCAGCAGCCCGGAGGGACTAGCGGGGTACAATGAGCAGTTCTTC.

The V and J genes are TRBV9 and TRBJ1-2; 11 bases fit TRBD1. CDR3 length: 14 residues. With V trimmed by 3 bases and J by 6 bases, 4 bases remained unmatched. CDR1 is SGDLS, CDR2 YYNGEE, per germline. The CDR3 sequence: CASSGTGGTHGYTF. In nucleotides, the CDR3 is TGTGCCAGCAGCGGGACAGGGGGCACTCATGGCTACACCTTC.